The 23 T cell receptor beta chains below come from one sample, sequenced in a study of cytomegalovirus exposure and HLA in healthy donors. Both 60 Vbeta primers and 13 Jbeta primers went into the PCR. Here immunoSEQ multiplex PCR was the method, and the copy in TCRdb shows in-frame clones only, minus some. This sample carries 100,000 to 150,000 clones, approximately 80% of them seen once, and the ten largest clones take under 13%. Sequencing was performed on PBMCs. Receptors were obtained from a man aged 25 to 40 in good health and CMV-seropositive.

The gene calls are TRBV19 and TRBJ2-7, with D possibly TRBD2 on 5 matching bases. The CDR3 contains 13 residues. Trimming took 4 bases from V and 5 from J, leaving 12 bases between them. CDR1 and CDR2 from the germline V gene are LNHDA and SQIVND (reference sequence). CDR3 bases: TGTGCCAGTAGTACCGCCTCGGGGAACGAGCAGTACTTC. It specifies CASSTASGNEQYF.

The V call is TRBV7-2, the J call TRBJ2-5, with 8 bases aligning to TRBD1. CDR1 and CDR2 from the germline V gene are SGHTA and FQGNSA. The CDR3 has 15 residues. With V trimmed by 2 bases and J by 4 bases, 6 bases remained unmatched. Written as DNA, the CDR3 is TGTGCCAGCAGCTTACAGACAGGGGCGGGAGAGACCCAGTACTTC. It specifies CASSLQTGAGETQYF.

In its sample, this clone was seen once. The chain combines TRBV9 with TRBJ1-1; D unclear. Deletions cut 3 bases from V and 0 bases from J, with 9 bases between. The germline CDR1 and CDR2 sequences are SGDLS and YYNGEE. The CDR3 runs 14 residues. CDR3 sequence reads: CASSARSLNTEAFF. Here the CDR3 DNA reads TGTGCCAGCAGCGCCCGGAGCCTGAACACTGAAGCTTTCTTT.

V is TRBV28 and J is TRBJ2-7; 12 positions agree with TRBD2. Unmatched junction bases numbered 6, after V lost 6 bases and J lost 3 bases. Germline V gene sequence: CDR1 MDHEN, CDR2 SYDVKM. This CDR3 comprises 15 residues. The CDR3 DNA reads TGTGCCAGCAGACCGCTAGCGGGAGGGCGCTACGAGCAGTACTTC. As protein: CASRPLAGGRYEQYF. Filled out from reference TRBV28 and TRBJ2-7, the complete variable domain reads DVKVTQSSRYLVKRTGEKVFLECVQDMDHENMFWYRQDPGLGLRLIYFSYDVKMKEKGDIPEGYSVSREKKERFSLILESASTNQTSMYLCASRPLAGGRYEQYFGPGTRLTVT.

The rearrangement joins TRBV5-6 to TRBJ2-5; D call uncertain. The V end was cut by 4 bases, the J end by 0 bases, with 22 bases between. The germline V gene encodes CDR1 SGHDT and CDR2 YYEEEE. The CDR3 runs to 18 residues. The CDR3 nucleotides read TGTGCCAGCAGCCCCCTTCTAGACCTAGGATCGTACCAAGAGACCCAGTACTTC. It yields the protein CASSPLLDLGSYQETQYF.

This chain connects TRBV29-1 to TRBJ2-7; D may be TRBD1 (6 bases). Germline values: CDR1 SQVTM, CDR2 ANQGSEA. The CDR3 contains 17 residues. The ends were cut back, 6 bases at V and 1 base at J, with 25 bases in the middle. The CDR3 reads CSVPWPLAQRGSYEQYF. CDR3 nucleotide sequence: TGCAGCGTGCCGTGGCCTCTAGCACAAAGGGGGTCCTACGAGCAGTACTTC.

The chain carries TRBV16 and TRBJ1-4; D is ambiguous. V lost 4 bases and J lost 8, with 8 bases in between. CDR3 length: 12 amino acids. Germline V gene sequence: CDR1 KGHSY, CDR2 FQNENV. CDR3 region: CASSLRVEKLFF. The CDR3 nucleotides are TGTGCCAGCAGCCTTCGGGTCGAAAAACTGTTTTTT.

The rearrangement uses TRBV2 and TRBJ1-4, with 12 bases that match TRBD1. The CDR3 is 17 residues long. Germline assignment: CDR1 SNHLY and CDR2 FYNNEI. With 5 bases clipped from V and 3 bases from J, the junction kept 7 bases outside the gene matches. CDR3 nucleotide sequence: TGTGCCAGCAGTCCCGGGACAGGGGGCCGTGCTAATGAAAAACTGTTTTTT. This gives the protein CASSPGTGGRANEKLFF. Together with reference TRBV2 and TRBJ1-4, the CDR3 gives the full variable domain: EPEVTQTPSHQVTQMGQEVILRCVPISNHLYFYWYRQILGQKVEFLVSFYNNEISEKSEIFDDQFSVERPDGSNFTLKIRSTKLEDSAMYFCASSPGTGGRANEKLFFGSGTQLSVL.

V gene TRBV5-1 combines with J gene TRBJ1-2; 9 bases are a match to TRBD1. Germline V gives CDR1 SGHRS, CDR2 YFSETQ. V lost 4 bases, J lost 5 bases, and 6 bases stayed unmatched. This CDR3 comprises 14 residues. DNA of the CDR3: TGCGCCAGCAGCCGAGGACAGGGGTTTTATGGCTACACCTTC. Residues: CASSRGQGFYGYTF.

The DNA for the CDR3 is TGTGCCAGCAGTTACTCGGACAGAGCCTACGAGCAGTACTTC. Translated: CASSYSDRAYEQYF. The chain combines TRBV6-5 with TRBJ2-7; a weak D match, TRBD1 (6 bases). Deletions cut 0 bases from V and 2 bases from J, with 8 bases between. The CDR3 length is 14 residues. Germline CDR1 and CDR2: MNHEY and SVGAGI.

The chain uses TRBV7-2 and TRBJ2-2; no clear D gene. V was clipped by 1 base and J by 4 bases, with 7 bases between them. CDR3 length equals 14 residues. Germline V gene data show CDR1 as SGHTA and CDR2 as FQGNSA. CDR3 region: CASSLGPSTGELFF. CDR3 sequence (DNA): TGTGCCAGCAGCTTAGGCCCGAGCACCGGGGAGCTGTTTTTT.

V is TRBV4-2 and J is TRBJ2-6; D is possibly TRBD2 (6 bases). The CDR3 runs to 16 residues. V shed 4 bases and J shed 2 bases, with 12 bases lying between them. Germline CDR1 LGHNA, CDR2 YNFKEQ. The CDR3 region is CASSPTASAGANVLTF. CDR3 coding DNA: TGTGCCAGCAGCCCGACGGCTAGCGCTGGGGCCAACGTCCTGACTTTC.

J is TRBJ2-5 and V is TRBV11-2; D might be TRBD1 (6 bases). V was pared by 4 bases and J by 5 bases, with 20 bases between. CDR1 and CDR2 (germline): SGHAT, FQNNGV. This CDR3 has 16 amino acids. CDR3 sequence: CASSSGHQGGWETQYF. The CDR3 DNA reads TGTGCCAGCAGCTCGGGACACCAAGGAGGTTGGGAGACCCAGTACTTC.

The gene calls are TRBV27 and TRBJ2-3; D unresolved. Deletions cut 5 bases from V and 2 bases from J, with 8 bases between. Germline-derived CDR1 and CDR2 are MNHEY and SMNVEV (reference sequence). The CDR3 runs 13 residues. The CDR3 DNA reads TGTGCCAGCAGTCCCCGAGTCACAGATACGCAGTATTTT. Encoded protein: CASSPRVTDTQYF.

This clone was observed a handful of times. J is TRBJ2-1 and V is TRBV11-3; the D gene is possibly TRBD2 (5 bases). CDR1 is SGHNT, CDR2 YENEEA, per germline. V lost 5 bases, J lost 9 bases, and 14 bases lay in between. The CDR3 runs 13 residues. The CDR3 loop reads CASSRLEEGEQFF. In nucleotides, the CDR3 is TGTGCCAGCAGCAGGCTAGAAGAGGGTGAGCAGTTCTTC.

The CDR3 DNA reads as TGTGCCATCAGTGGAGAGGGAATGAGGGCCAAAAACATTCAGTACTTC. It codes for CAISGEGMRAKNIQYF. V usage is TRBV10-3 and J usage is TRBJ2-4; the D gene is possibly TRBD2 (5 bases). CDR3 size: 16 residues. Per germline, CDR1 ENHRY and CDR2 SYGVKD. V was pared by 4 bases and J by 1 base, with 14 bases between.

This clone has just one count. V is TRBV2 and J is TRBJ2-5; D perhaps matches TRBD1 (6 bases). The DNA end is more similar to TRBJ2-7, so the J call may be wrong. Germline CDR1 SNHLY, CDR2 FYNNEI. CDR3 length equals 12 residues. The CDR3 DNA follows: TGTGCCAGCATAGCAGGGGAATACGAGCAGTACTTC. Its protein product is CASIAGEYEQYF.

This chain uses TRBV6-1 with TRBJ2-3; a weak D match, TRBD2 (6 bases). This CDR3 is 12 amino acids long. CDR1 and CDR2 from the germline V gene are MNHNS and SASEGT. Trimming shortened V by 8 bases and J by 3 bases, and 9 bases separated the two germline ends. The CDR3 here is CASESGTDTQYF. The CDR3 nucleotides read TGTGCCAGCGAGAGCGGGACAGATACGCAGTATTTT.

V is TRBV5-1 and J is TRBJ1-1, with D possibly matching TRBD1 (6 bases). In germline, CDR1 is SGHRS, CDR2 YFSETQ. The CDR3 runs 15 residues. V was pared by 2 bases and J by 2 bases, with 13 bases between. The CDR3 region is CASSFLGTQNTEAFF. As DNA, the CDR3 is TGCGCCAGCAGCTTTCTCGGGACACAAAACACTGAAGCTTTCTTT.

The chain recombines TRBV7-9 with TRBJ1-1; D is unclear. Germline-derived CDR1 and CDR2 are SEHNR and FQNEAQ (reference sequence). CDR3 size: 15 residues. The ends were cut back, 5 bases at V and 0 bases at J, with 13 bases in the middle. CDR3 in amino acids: CASSRVQLLNTEAFF. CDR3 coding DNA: TGTGCCAGCAGCCGGGTTCAACTATTGAACACTGAAGCTTTCTTT.

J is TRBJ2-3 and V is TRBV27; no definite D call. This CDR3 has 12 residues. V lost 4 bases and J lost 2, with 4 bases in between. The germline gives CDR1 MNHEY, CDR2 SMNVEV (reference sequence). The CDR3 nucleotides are TGTGCCAGCAGTTCCTACACAGATACGCAGTATTTT. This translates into CASSSYTDTQYF.

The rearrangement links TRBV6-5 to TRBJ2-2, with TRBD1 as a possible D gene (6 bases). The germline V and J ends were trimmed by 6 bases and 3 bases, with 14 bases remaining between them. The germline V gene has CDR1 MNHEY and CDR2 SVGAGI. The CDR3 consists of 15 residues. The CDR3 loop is CASRPTGWDTGELFF. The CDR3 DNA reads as TGTGCCAGCAGACCTACAGGGTGGGACACCGGGGAGCTGTTTTTT.

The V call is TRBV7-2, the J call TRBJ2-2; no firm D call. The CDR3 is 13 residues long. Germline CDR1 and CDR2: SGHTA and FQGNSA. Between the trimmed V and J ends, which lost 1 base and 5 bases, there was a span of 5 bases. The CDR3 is CASSLGETGELFF. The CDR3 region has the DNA TGTGCCAGCAGCTTAGGCGAGACCGGGGAGCTGTTTTTT.